This TCR beta chain appears in the sequencing data of a study of OX40 agonist ivuxolimab in advanced cancers. About the study as a whole: Ivuxolimab was an agonistic, fully human IgG2 monoclonal antibody directed against OX40 (CD134), a costimulatory receptor. In the dose-escalation cohort, 70% to 85% of patients were male, and the mean age was approximately 60 years, with a range of about 23 to 90. Three dose-escalation patients achieved partial responses, one with hepatocellular carcinoma and two with cutaneous melanoma. Prior anti-PD-1, anti-PD-L1 or anti-CTLA-4 therapy was permitted, and approximately 39% of dose-escalation patients had received checkpoint inhibitors. Intravenous ivuxolimab was administered to patients every 2 weeks at six dose levels: 0.01, 0.1, 0.3, 1.5, 3 and 10 mg/kg. Peripheral TCRbeta sequencing aimed to test whether ivuxolimab altered TCR sequence diversity and caused clonal T-cell expansion. The paper covers the monotherapy dose-escalation part of the phase I ivuxolimab trial, which included N ≈ 57 patients. Among the roughly 50 dose-escalation patients, approximately 20 had hepatocellular carcinoma, around 15 melanoma, 9 renal cell carcinoma and 9 head and neck cancer. Overall study results and their limits: Low levels of normalized T-cell clonal expansion were also seen in some nonresponding patients. In the 0.1-3.0 mg/kg groups, partial responders were among the patients with the lowest normalized peripheral clonal expansion, particularly in CD8+ T cells. On average, CD8+ T cells showed more expanded clones than CD4+ T cells after ivuxolimab. Clonal expansion of both CD4+ and CD8+ blood T cells was observed from baseline to week 6 at doses 0.1 to 3.0 mg/kg. Antigen specificity was not determined for the clonally expanded peripheral T cells.

As to this clone: What this receptor recognizes is not known. No quality values exist for individual bases; no much larger clone is one base distant.

For sequencing of the TCRbeta CDR3 region, genomic DNA was extracted from the sorted cells. The immunoSEQ Assay was used for sequencing of TCRbeta CDR3 regions. TCRdb stores this immuneACCESS table with in-frame sequences only. Part of the clones is absent; in the studies checked, under half of the shortfall reflects unresolved V genes, and no reason is known for the rest. The sample yields tens of thousands of clones; approximately 72% were counted once. About 20% of the sample belongs to the ten largest clones. Patients with a history of autoimmune disease or receiving systemic immunosuppression were excluded from the trial. Peripheral blood for TCR sequencing was collected from all dose cohorts at baseline, on cycle 4 day 1, and on cycle 7 day 1. Samples came from an open-label, multicenter, first-in-human phase I dose-escalation trial of ivuxolimab. Adults with locally advanced or metastatic melanoma, renal cell carcinoma, hepatocellular carcinoma or head and neck squamous cell carcinoma were enrolled in the trial. CD4+ and CD8+ T cells were sorted separately from peripheral blood before TCR sequencing.

The sequencing used CD4+ or CD8+ T cells sorted from blood, collected in a trial of the OX40 agonist ivuxolimab. This TCR derives from an adult with an advanced solid tumor such as melanoma, head and neck, liver or kidney cancer.

The DNA sequence is given as TGCAGCGTTTTCGGCAGAGGCACAGATACGCAGTATTTT. Its translation reads: CSVFGRGTDTQYF. Recombination joined TRBV29-1 with TRBJ2-3; a confident D gene designation cannot be given. V is clipped by 5 bases and J by 1 base, and the sequence between their germline boundaries is 10 bases long. For CDR1 and CDR2, the germline V gene lists SQVTM and ANQGSEA. The CDR3, cysteine through phenylalanine, is 13 amino acids long. Just the 39-base CDR3 DNA is kept, in frame starting at base 1.